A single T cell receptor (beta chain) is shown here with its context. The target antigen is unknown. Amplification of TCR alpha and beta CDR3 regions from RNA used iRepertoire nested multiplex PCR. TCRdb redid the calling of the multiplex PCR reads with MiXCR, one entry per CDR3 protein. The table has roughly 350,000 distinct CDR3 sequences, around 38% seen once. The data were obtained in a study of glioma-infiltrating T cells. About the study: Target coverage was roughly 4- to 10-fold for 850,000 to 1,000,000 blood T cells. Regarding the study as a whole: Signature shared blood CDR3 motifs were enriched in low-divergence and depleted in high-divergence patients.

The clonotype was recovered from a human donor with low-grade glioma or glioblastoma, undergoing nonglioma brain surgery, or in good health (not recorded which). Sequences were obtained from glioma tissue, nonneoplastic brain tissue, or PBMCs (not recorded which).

The DNA for the CDR3 is TGTGCCAGCAGTTACTCCTGGGCCGCTGAGCGAGAGACCCAGTACTTC. Translating gives CASSYSWAAERETQYF. J is TRBJ2-5 and V is TRBV6-6; the D is unclear. This CDR3 is 16 amino acids long. CDR1 is MNHNY, CDR2 SVGAGI, per germline (reference sequence). The V and J ends lost 0 bases and 4 bases respectively, with 15 bases between them.